The next 9 T cell receptor beta chains were all read from a single sample in a study of T-cell reconstitution after alpha-beta-depleted transplantation in children. Unique molecular identifiers were incorporated when the TCRbeta library was constructed. TCRdb re-analysed the PCR reads in MiXCR, keeping a single row per CDR3 protein. The sample comprises about 410,000 distinct CDR3 sequences, around 20% of which are singletons, and around 4% rests with the top ten. The sequencing here drew on PBMCs from the stem cell graft donor, taken from the stem cell graft. The receptor set was obtained from a human donor who donated a stem cell graft to a child with acute myeloid leukemia.

The V and J genes are TRBV6-1 and TRBJ2-4; D unresolved. This CDR3 has 15 amino acids. Trimming shortened V by 3 bases and J by 0 bases, and 9 bases separated the two germline ends. Germline V gene sequence: CDR1 MNHNS, CDR2 SASEGT. The CDR3 DNA is TGTGCCAGCAGTGAGTCGTGGGAAGCCAAAAACATTCAGTACTTC. Translation gives CASSESWEAKNIQYF.

This clonotype was picked up a small number of times. The CDR3 DNA follows: TGCAGCGTTGAAGCCGCGACAGCGAACACCGGGGAGCTGTTTTTT. It encodes CSVEAATANTGELFF. The chain uses TRBV29-1 and TRBJ2-2, with a possible D match to TRBD1 (5 bases). V lost 1 base to trimming and J lost 0 bases, with 9 bases between them. The CDR3 runs 15 residues. Germline CDR1 and CDR2: SQVTM and ANQGSEA.

There are many counts of this clonotype. This chain links TRBV20-1 with TRBJ2-7, with 8 positions matching TRBD1. The CDR3 consists of 13 residues. Germline CDR1 and CDR2: DFQATT and SNEGSKA (reference sequence). V shed 5 bases, J shed 3 bases, and the junction held 6 bases outside the gene matches. In DNA, the CDR3 is TGCAGTGCTTACCCGGACAGGGACTACGAGCAGTACTTC. This gives the protein CSAYPDRDYEQYF.

The chain links TRBV3-1 to TRBJ1-6, with D maybe TRBD1 (5 bases). CDR1 and CDR2 from the germline V gene are LGHDT and YNNKEL (reference sequence). The CDR3 is made up of 13 amino acids. The germline V and J ends were trimmed by 8 bases and 6 bases, with 11 bases remaining between them. CDR3 region: CASRGARNSPLHF. Written as DNA, the CDR3 is TGTGCCAGCCGAGGGGCGCGTAATTCACCCCTCCACTTT.

CDR3 bases: TGTGCCAGCAGCGTTAAATCCGGGACTCAAGATCCATACGAGCAGTACTTC. This encodes CASSVKSGTQDPYEQYF. V usage is TRBV7-9 and J usage is TRBJ2-7; possible D gene TRBD2, 6 bases. Germline CDR1 is SEHNR and CDR2 is FQNEAQ (reference sequence). Trimming pared 5 bases from V and 4 bases from J, leaving 24 bases between. CDR3 length: 17 residues. The full variable domain, with the rest looked up from reference TRBV7-9 and TRBJ2-7, is DTGVSQNPRHKITKRGQNVTFRCDPISEHNRLYWYRQTLGQGPEFLTYFQNEAQLEKSRLLSDRFSAERPKGSFSTLEIQRTEQGDSAMYLCASSVKSGTQDPYEQYFGPGTRLTVT.

In its sample, this clonotype was seen a few times. The chain is built from TRBV29-1 and TRBJ2-7, with D possibly matching TRBD1 (6 bases). The CDR3 contains 12 residues. The germline gives CDR1 SQVTM, CDR2 ANQGSEA. With 3 bases removed from V and 4 bases from J, the gap between germline ends came to 10 bases. CDR3 sequence (DNA): TGCAGCGTTGAGGTACAGGGTTACGAGCAGTACTTC. Translating gives CSVEVQGYEQYF.

V and J are TRBV20-1 and TRBJ1-1; no reliable D call. The length of the CDR3 is 13 residues. Per germline, CDR1 DFQATT and CDR2 SNEGSKA (reference sequence). Trimming cost V 3 bases and J 2 bases, with 10 bases left between them. The CDR3 spells CSASRESNTEAFF. DNA of the CDR3: TGCAGTGCTAGCCGGGAGAGTAACACTGAAGCTTTCTTT.

This clonotype was detected ten times or more. Germline and junction disagree at one end, which may indicate a read error. The chain recombines TRBV6-2 or TRBV6-3 with TRBJ2-1; D is possibly TRBD2 (5 bases). Looked up from germline, CDR1 is MNHEY and CDR2 is SVGEGT. The CDR3 has 11 amino acids. In DNA, the CDR3 is TGTGCCAGCAGCCGACTGGACTTACAGCTCTTC. It yields the protein CASSRLDLQLF.

The J gene is TRBJ2-1, the V gene TRBV10-2; possibly TRBD1 for D (6 bases). The CDR3 extends over 15 amino acids. V was cut by 8 bases and J by 0 bases, with 14 bases left in between. Germline CDR1 and CDR2: WSHSY and SAAADI. The CDR3 loop is CASATGRGSYNEQFF. DNA of the CDR3: TGCGCCAGCGCTACAGGGCGCGGCTCCTACAATGAGCAGTTCTTC.